This T cell receptor (beta chain) originates from a study of shared clonotypes between healthy human individuals. The V segment lost 4 bases and the J segment 2 bases; nucleotides outside the gene matches: 0. Per germline, CDR1 MGHRA and CDR2 YSYEKL. The CDR3 is 13 residues long. The table came from immunoSEQ multiplex PCR; TCRdb's copy has only in-frame clones and leaves some out. The repertoire holds around 700,000 clones, with approximately 79% as singletons. Remarks on this clone: Since a much larger clone is just one base distant, this may be a read error.

The receptor was derived from a woman in her 30s in good health. Specimen: memory CD4+ T cells sorted from blood. The subset is: CD45RA-negative fraction. This chain uses TRBV4-1 with TRBJ1-2; the match to TRBD1 covers 8 bases. CDR3 region: CASSRTGNYGYTF. CDR3 coding DNA: TGCGCCAGCAGCCGGACAGGGAACTATGGCTACACCTTC.